The 18 T cell receptor beta chains listed next were all sequenced from one sample in a study of immune evolution from preneoplasia to lung adenocarcinoma. Clones were read by immunoSEQ multiplex PCR, and TCRdb kept only the in-frame ones, dropping some. The data contain approximately 5,300 clones, roughly 83% of them singletons. Material: FFPE adjacent normal lung tissue. Receptor source: a person aged 60-80 years with lung adenocarcinoma.

The V and J genes are TRBV7-2 and TRBJ2-1, with 8 bases identical to TRBD2. The CDR3 covers 14 residues. V lost 5 bases and J lost 7; bases outside the gene matches: 7. In germline, CDR1 is SGHTA, CDR2 FQGNSA. The CDR3 coding sequence is TGTGCCAGCAGCCCGGGGGGGGCGTGGAATGAGCAGTTCTTC. Translated: CASSPGGAWNEQFF. The variable domain in full, completed from reference TRBV7-2 and TRBJ2-1, reads GAGVSQSPSNKVTEKGKDVELRCDPISGHTALYWYRQSLGQGLEFLIYFQGNSAPDKSGLPSDRFSAERTGGSVSTLTIQRTQQEDSAVYLCASSPGGAWNEQFFGPGTRLTVL.

The chain links TRBV6-1 to TRBJ1-2; a possible D gene is TRBD1 (5 bases). The V and J ends lost 4 bases and 0 bases respectively, with 9 bases between them. The germline V gene has CDR1 MNHNS and CDR2 SASEGT. This CDR3 is 14 amino acids long. CDR3 loop: CASSATGANYGYTF. CDR3 DNA: TGTGCCAGCAGTGCAACGGGGGCTAACTATGGCTACACCTTC.

In this sample, this clone turned up a few times. An end of the junction differs from the germline gene, which may be a read error. This chain uses TRBV4-3 with TRBJ2-7; possibly TRBD1 for D (6 bases). There are 12 residues in the CDR3. Per germline, CDR1 LGHNA and CDR2 YSLEER. CDR3 DNA sequence: TGCGCCAGCAGCCAAGATGACAGGAAGCAATACTTC. Protein: CASSQDDRKQYF.

The genes are TRBV5-6 and TRBJ2-2, with 10 bases identical to TRBD1. With 4 bases clipped from V and 3 bases from J, the junction kept 3 bases outside the gene matches. The CDR3 runs to 15 residues. Germline V gene lookup returns CDR1 SGHDT and CDR2 YYEEEE. DNA for the CDR3: TGTGCCAGCAGCCGGGACAGGGGAGACACCGGGGAGCTGTTTTTT. It is translated as CASSRDRGDTGELFF.

The chain joins TRBV28 to TRBJ1-5, with 7 bases that match TRBD1. Germline-derived CDR1 and CDR2 are MDHEN and SYDVKM. The CDR3 covers 17 residues. V was clipped by 5 bases and J by 0 bases; unmatched bases: 10. CDR3 in amino acids: CASSLPGTAFSNQPQHF. Written as DNA, the CDR3 is TGTGCCAGCAGTCTACCCGGGACAGCGTTTAGCAATCAGCCCCAGCATTTT.

The gene calls are TRBV28 and TRBJ2-7; D is perhaps TRBD1 (6 bases). CDR3 length: 15 amino acids. Germline CDR1 MDHEN, CDR2 SYDVKM. V dropped 8 bases and J dropped 6 bases, with 23 bases sitting between them. CDR3 sequence reads: CASDAAGTTSAEQYF. In nucleotides, the CDR3 is TGTGCCAGCGACGCAGCCGGGACAACCTCTGCCGAGCAGTACTTC. Looking up the rest from reference TRBV28 and TRBJ2-7 gives the full variable domain: DVKVTQSSRYLVKRTGEKVFLECVQDMDHENMFWYRQDPGLGLRLIYFSYDVKMKEKGDIPEGYSVSREKKERFSLILESASTNQTSMYLCASDAAGTTSAEQYFGPGTRLTVT.

This chain uses TRBV18 with TRBJ2-7, with D perhaps TRBD1 or TRBD2 (5 bases each). Germline CDR1 and CDR2: KGHSH and LQKENI. V lost 2 bases and J 2 bases, leaving 13 bases between the germline ends. The CDR3 consists of 15 residues. DNA of the CDR3: TGTGCCAGCTCACCATATGGGGGACGGCCCTACGAGCAGTACTTC. It codes for CASSPYGGRPYEQYF. The entire variable domain, with the rest obtained from reference TRBV18 and TRBJ2-7, is as follows: NAGVMQNPRHLVRRRGQEARLRCSPMKGHSHVYWYRQLPEEGLKFMVYLQKENIIDESGMPKERFSAEFPKEGPSILRIQQVVRGDSAAYFCASSPYGGRPYEQYFGPGTRLTVT.

This clone was counted between two and nine times. The chain joins TRBV29-1 to TRBJ1-1; 7 bases fit TRBD1. The CDR3 is 13 residues long. V lost 8 bases, J lost 0 bases, and 6 bases stayed unmatched. Germline V lookup: CDR1 SQVTM, CDR2 ANQGSEA. Here the CDR3 reads CSLRQGLNTEAFF. The CDR3 DNA is TGCAGCCTCCGACAGGGCCTGAACACTGAAGCTTTCTTT.

This rearrangement joins TRBV4-1 to TRBJ2-7; D may correspond to TRBD1 or TRBD2 (5 bases each). The V and J ends lost 0 bases and 3 bases respectively, with 9 bases between them. CDR3 length: 14 residues. The germline gives CDR1 MGHRA, CDR2 YSYEKL. CDR3 loop: CASSQEGTGYEQYF. The DNA of the CDR3 is TGCGCCAGCAGCCAAGAAGGGACGGGCTACGAGCAGTACTTC.

The chain recombines TRBV25-1 with TRBJ2-5; D is undetermined. Looked up from germline, CDR1 is MGHDK and CDR2 is SYGVNS. V was pared by 3 bases and J by 1 base, with 12 bases between. This CDR3 has 15 amino acids. The CDR3 bases are TGTGCCAGCAGTGATCCCTTACGGAGCCAAGAGACCCAGTACTTC. Protein sequence: CASSDPLRSQETQYF. Looking up the rest from reference TRBV25-1 and TRBJ2-5 gives the full variable domain: EADIYQTPRYLVIGTGKKITLECSQTMGHDKMYWYQQDPGMELHLIHYSYGVNSTEKGDLSSESTVSRIRTEHFPLTLESARPSHTSQYLCASSDPLRSQETQYFGPGTRLLVL.

CDR3: CASSKEAQGDRSQHF. CDR3 bases: TGTGCCAGCAGCAAAGAGGCGCAGGGTGACAGGAGCCAGCATTTT. This rearrangement joins TRBV21-1 to TRBJ1-5; the DNA was not compared with TRBD1, the D call given in the table. TRBV21-1 corresponds to a pseudogene. CDR3 length equals 15 residues.

The genes are TRBV30 and TRBJ1-1; no clear D gene. Trimming took 1 base from V and 2 from J, leaving 5 bases between them. CDR3 length equals 12 residues. Germline-derived CDR1 and CDR2 are GTSNPN and SVGIG (reference sequence). The DNA of the CDR3 is TGTGCCTGGAGTGACGGTAACACTGAAGCTTTCTTT. Residues: CAWSDGNTEAFF.

The V and J genes are TRBV14 and TRBJ1-6; the D is unclear. The ends were cut back, 1 base at V and 7 bases at J, with 5 bases in the middle. This CDR3 spans 13 amino acids. Germline V gene data show CDR1 as SGHDN and CDR2 as FVKESK. Here the CDR3 DNA reads TGTGCCAGCAGCCAAGCTAAGAATTCACCCCTCCACTTT. Residues: CASSQAKNSPLHF.

The genes are TRBV27 and TRBJ1-1; no firm D call. The V gene's germline CDR1 is MNHEY and CDR2 SMNVEV (reference sequence). The CDR3 is made up of 12 amino acids. Between the trimmed V and J ends, which lost 8 bases and 8 bases, there was a span of 15 bases. This chain's CDR3 is CASGSARSEAFF. Written as DNA, the CDR3 is TGTGCCAGCGGTTCCGCGCGATCCGAAGCTTTCTTT.

Here the CDR3 reads CSVDFGGPTYEQYF. The DNA for the CDR3 is TGCAGCGTTGATTTTGGCGGGCCGACCTACGAGCAGTACTTC. The chain joins TRBV29-1 to TRBJ2-7, with a possible D match to TRBD2 (5 bases). The CDR3 length is 14 residues. Looked up from germline, CDR1 is SQVTM and CDR2 is ANQGSEA. Deletions cut 3 bases from V and 2 bases from J, with 14 bases between.

The V gene is TRBV2, the J gene TRBJ1-1; D remains ambiguous. The V gene lost 4 bases and the J gene lost 1 base, with 10 bases spanning the gap. This CDR3 comprises 14 residues. CDR1 SNHLY and CDR2 FYNNEI come from the germline V gene. In nucleotides, the CDR3 is TGTGCCAGCAGTGGCCCCAAGGGGAACACTGAAGCTTTCTTT. Translated, it gives CASSGPKGNTEAFF.

This sequence joins TRBV7-9 and TRBJ2-7; the D is unclear. With 3 bases removed from V and 4 bases from J, the gap between germline ends came to 7 bases. The CDR3 is 12 amino acids. Germline lookup yields CDR1 SEHNR and CDR2 FQNEAQ (reference sequence). DNA of the CDR3: TGTGCCAGCAGCTTTTCGGGTTACGAGCAGTACTTC. It yields the protein CASSFSGYEQYF.

The chain employs TRBV28 and TRBJ2-5; no firm D call. The CDR3 is 15 amino acids. V lost 6 bases and J lost 2, with 16 bases in between. The germline V gene has CDR1 MDHEN and CDR2 SYDVKM. The CDR3 nucleotides read TGTGCCAGCAGCCCCCCGGAAGGTTTGCAAGAGACCCAGTACTTC. Translated, it gives CASSPPEGLQETQYF.